These 22 T cell receptor beta chains share one sample of origin, sequenced in a study of identifying expanded T cells in peripheral blood. Sequencing used immunoSEQ multiplex PCR; TCRdb keeps in-frame clones, though not all of them. The sample carries under 110,000 clones, roughly 89% recorded once. The sequencing sample was made of blood. The receptor set was obtained from a person aged 18 to 75 in good health.

The rearrangement links TRBV4-1 to TRBJ2-3; D remains unclear. The CDR3 consists of 12 residues. Germline CDR1 MGHRA, CDR2 YSYEKL. Trimming pared 3 bases from V and 3 bases from J, leaving 4 bases between. In nucleotides, the CDR3 is TGCGCCAGCAGCCAGATGACAGATACGCAGTATTTT. Translated: CASSQMTDTQYF.

The rearrangement uses TRBV13 and TRBJ2-7; 9 bases fit TRBD1. In germline, CDR1 is PRHDT, CDR2 FYEKMQ (reference sequence). V trimming: 5 bases; J trimming: 5 bases; junction bases outside the gene matches: 7. This CDR3 contains 14 residues. Written as DNA, the CDR3 is TGTGCCAGCAGCCAACAGGGGGCAACCCACGAGCAGTACTTC. It codes for CASSQQGATHEQYF. The variable domain in full, with the rest retrieved from reference TRBV13 and TRBJ2-7, is AAGVIQSPRHLIKEKRETATLKCYPIPRHDTVYWYQQGPGQDPQFLISFYEKMQSDKGSIPDRFSAQQFSDYHSELNMSSLELGDSALYFCASSQQGATHEQYFGPGTRLTVT.

Only a few counts were recorded for this clone. The chain has TRBV11-2 and TRBJ1-6; perhaps TRBD1 as D (5 bases). The V end was cut by 6 bases, the J end by 2 bases, with 11 bases between. The CDR3 sequence is 15 residues long. CDR1 is SGHAT and CDR2 is FQNNGV in the germline V gene. CDR3 protein: CASSFGTAYNSPLHF. The CDR3 coding sequence is TGTGCCAGCAGTTTCGGGACGGCCTATAATTCACCCCTCCACTTT. The whole variable domain, remainder taken from reference TRBV11-2 and TRBJ1-6, is EAGVAQSPRYKIIEKRQSVAFWCNPISGHATLYWYQQILGQGPKLLIQFQNNGVVDDSQLPKDRFSAERLKGVDSTLKIQPAKLEDSAVYLCASSFGTAYNSPLHFGNGTRLTVT.

This clone has only one observation. The chain uses TRBV6-1 and TRBJ1-1; D unclear. This CDR3 contains 12 residues. V shed 5 bases and J shed 5 bases, with 9 bases lying between them. Germline V CDR1 and CDR2: MNHNS, SASEGT. CDR3 in DNA: TGTGCCAGCAGTACGTCCGGGACTGAAGCTTTCTTT. This encodes CASSTSGTEAFF.

The genes are TRBV18 and TRBJ1-3; maybe TRBD1 (6 bases). V was trimmed by 1 base and J by 4 bases, leaving 11 bases between them. The CDR3 totals 15 residues. Germline V CDR1 and CDR2: KGHSH, LQKENI. The CDR3 region has the DNA TGTGCCAGCTCACCACAGGACAGCCTCGGAAACACCATATATTTT. Translating it yields CASSPQDSLGNTIYF.

The chain combines TRBV10-1 with TRBJ2-1, with D perhaps matching TRBD1 or TRBD2 (5 bases each). The CDR3 is 15 amino acids. Germline V gene sequence: CDR1 WNHNN, CDR2 SYGVQD (reference sequence). Deletions cut 2 bases from V and 2 bases from J, with 10 bases between. This CDR3 is CASSEPGTAYNEQFF. As DNA, the CDR3 is TGCGCCAGCAGTGAGCCCGGGACCGCCTACAATGAGCAGTTCTTC.

V usage is TRBV7-2 and J usage is TRBJ2-7; tentatively, D is TRBD2 (6 bases). Germline assignment: CDR1 SGHTA and CDR2 FQGNSA. The V gene lost 3 bases and the J gene lost 6 bases, with 15 bases spanning the gap. The CDR3 is 14 residues long. Written as DNA, the CDR3 is TGTGCCAGCAGCTTGTGGAGGGGCGGAAGCGAGCAGTACTTC. It is translated as CASSLWRGGSEQYF.

This clone was counted ten times or more. This chain joins TRBV2 and TRBJ1-6; 9 positions match TRBD1. The CDR3 length is 12 residues. V was pared by 6 bases and J by 13 bases, with 4 bases of the junction left unmatched. CDR1 is SNHLY, CDR2 FYNNEI, per germline. The CDR3 region is CASRGTGTPLHF. The CDR3 DNA sequence: TGTGCCAGCAGGGGGACAGGGACTCCCCTCCACTTT. Drawing the rest from reference TRBV2 and TRBJ1-6, the complete variable domain is EPEVTQTPSHQVTQMGQEVILRCVPISNHLYFYWYRQILGQKVEFLVSFYNNEISEKSEIFDDQFSVERPDGSNFTLKIRSTKLEDSAMYFCASRGTGTPLHFGNGTRLTVT.

The chain uses TRBV5-6 and TRBJ1-2; 8 bases are shared with TRBD1. Germline trimming cut 5 bases from V and 6 bases from J; bases unmatched to any gene: 9. Per the germline V gene, CDR1 is SGHDT and CDR2 is YYEEEE. The CDR3 totals 14 residues. CDR3 residues: CASRWDRRSDGYTF. Here the CDR3 DNA reads TGTGCCAGCAGATGGGACAGGCGATCGGATGGCTACACCTTC.

The chain is built from TRBV7-9 and TRBJ1-1; D not certain. CDR1 and CDR2 from the germline V gene are SEHNR and FQNEAQ (reference sequence). Trimming took off 4 bases at V and 10 bases at J, with 16 bases between the two ends. This CDR3 spans 13 amino acids. The CDR3 reads CASSSPLGLGAFF. Written as DNA, the CDR3 is TGTGCCAGCAGCTCCCCCCTCGGGCTGGGAGCTTTCTTT. Full variable domain (outside the CDR3, taken from reference TRBV7-9 and TRBJ1-1): DTGVSQNPRHKITKRGQNVTFRCDPISEHNRLYWYRQTLGQGPEFLTYFQNEAQLEKSRLLSDRFSAERPKGSFSTLEIQRTEQGDSAMYLCASSSPLGLGAFFGQGTRLTVV.

The rearrangement links TRBV5-8 to TRBJ2-3, with TRBD1 matching over 7 bases. Germline CDR1 is SGHTS and CDR2 is YDEGEE. J gave up 2 bases and V 4 bases, and 7 bases lay outside the gene matches. The CDR3 covers 15 residues. CDR3 nucleotide sequence: TGTGCCAGCAGCACGGGACAGCCACACACAGATACGCAGTATTTT. This codes for CASSTGQPHTDTQYF.

The chain recombines TRBV7-2 with TRBJ1-2; a weak D match, TRBD1 (5 bases). There are 15 residues in the CDR3. Per the germline V gene, CDR1 is SGHTA and CDR2 is FQGNSA. V lost 5 bases and J 6 bases, leaving 19 bases between the germline ends. The CDR3 DNA follows: TGTGCCAGCAGCCAAGACAGCGTGCGTTTCCATGGCTACACCTTC. It codes for CASSQDSVRFHGYTF.

V usage is TRBV7-2 and J usage is TRBJ2-1; 9 nucleotides align to TRBD1. Germline values: CDR1 SGHTA, CDR2 FQGNSA. V gave up 5 bases and J gave up 4 bases; unmatched junction bases: 9. CDR3 size: 16 residues. CDR3 protein: CASSPAGGQGYNEQFF. In DNA form, the CDR3 reads TGTGCCAGCAGCCCTGCCGGTGGACAGGGGTACAATGAGCAGTTCTTC.

This chain links TRBV11-2 with TRBJ2-1; D is unclear. CDR3 size: 11 residues. In germline, CDR1 is SGHAT, CDR2 FQNNGV. Trimming took off 2 bases at V and 9 bases at J, with 5 bases between the two ends. CDR3 residues: CASSLTLEQFF. CDR3 coding DNA: TGTGCCAGCAGCTTAACCCTTGAGCAGTTCTTC.

In regard to this clone: Other DNA sequences within the sample encode an identical CDR3. This rearrangement joins TRBV11-2 to TRBJ1-1, with 7 bases lining up with TRBD1. The CDR3 covers 13 residues. Trimming took 6 bases from V and 3 from J; bases not matched to a gene: 4. In germline, CDR1 is SGHAT, CDR2 FQNNGV. The CDR3 DNA sequence: TGTGCCAGCAGTTTTACAGGGGACACTGAAGCTTTCTTT. It specifies CASSFTGDTEAFF.

The chain employs TRBV6-5 and TRBJ1-3; D is unresolved. V shed 7 bases and J shed 2 bases, with 15 bases lying between them. This CDR3 has 15 residues. Germline CDR1 reads MNHEY; CDR2 reads SVGAGI. As DNA, the CDR3 is TGTGCCAGCAACCCTAATTTTCCCCCTGGAAACACCATATATTTT. It translates to CASNPNFPPGNTIYF.

The chain uses TRBV5-1 and TRBJ1-6; no clear D gene. Germline CDR1 is SGHRS and CDR2 is YFSETQ. Trimming removed 0 bases from V and 9 bases from J, with 10 bases in between. This CDR3 region has 14 residues. The CDR3 protein is CASSLEGRGSPLHF. The CDR3 bases are TGCGCCAGCAGCTTGGAGGGAAGAGGTTCACCCCTCCACTTT.

This chain uses TRBV7-9 with TRBJ1-1; D possibly corresponds to TRBD1 (6 bases). Germline V CDR1 and CDR2: SEHNR, FQNEAQ (reference sequence). The CDR3 is made up of 13 amino acids. V was trimmed by 4 bases and J by 5 bases, leaving 11 bases between them. CDR3 nucleotide sequence: TGTGCCAGCAGCTCACAACAGGGAACTGAAGCTTTCTTT. Translating it yields CASSSQQGTEAFF.

V usage is TRBV13 and J usage is TRBJ2-1; D not resolved. The V gene lost 0 bases and the J gene lost 7 bases, with 16 bases spanning the gap. Germline V gene data show CDR1 as PRHDT and CDR2 as FYEKMQ (reference sequence). This CDR3 comprises 16 residues. The CDR3 loop is CASSLGGWPTRNEQFF. CDR3 bases: TGTGCCAGCAGCTTAGGGGGTTGGCCCACGAGGAATGAGCAGTTCTTC.

The J gene is TRBJ1-6, the V gene TRBV5-1; D call uncertain. This CDR3 contains 17 residues. Germline CDR1 SGHRS, CDR2 YFSETQ. Trimming took 2 bases from V and 8 from J, leaving 20 bases between them. The CDR3 DNA follows: TGCGCCAGCAGCTTACCTACGGCCGGACCCGGGGATTCACCCCTCCACTTT. It yields the protein CASSLPTAGPGDSPLHF.

The CDR3 protein is CASSSLTSGGASSYNEQFF. As DNA, the CDR3 is TGTGCCAGCAGCTCCCTGACTAGCGGGGGGGCCTCATCCTACAATGAGCAGTTCTTC. The chain uses TRBV12-1 and TRBJ2-1; no check of the table's D call, TRBD2, against the DNA was made. TRBV12-1 is tagged as a pseudogene. CDR3 length equals 19 residues.

The rearrangement uses TRBV7-2 and TRBJ1-5, with D perhaps matching TRBD1 (5 bases). Germline CDR1 SGHTA, CDR2 FQGNSA. V shed 1 base and J shed 2 bases, with 12 bases lying between them. The length of the CDR3 is 16 residues. CDR3 coding DNA: TGTGCCAGCAGCTTAGAACGGGGGGGAGGCAATCAGCCCCAGCATTTT. It specifies CASSLERGGGNQPQHF.